The T cell receptor (beta chain) described here comes from a study of OX40 agonist ivuxolimab in advanced cancers. At the level of the study: Partial responses were achieved by three patients, one with hepatocellular carcinoma and two with cutaneous melanoma.

Here immunoSEQ multiplex PCR was the method, and the copy in TCRdb shows in-frame clones only, minus some. The sample lists tens of thousands of clones, 75% to 90% occurring once. The CDR3 runs 15 residues. Germline CDR1 reads SGHRS; CDR2 reads YFSETQ. V lost 4 bases and J lost 5, with 18 bases in between. This chain joins TRBV5-1 and TRBJ2-5, with D perhaps being TRBD1 or TRBD2 (5 bases each). The origin of this receptor is an adult with an advanced solid tumor such as melanoma, head and neck, liver or kidney cancer. The specimen comprised CD4+ or CD8+ T cells sorted from blood, sampled in a trial of the OX40 agonist ivuxolimab. CDR3 amino acids: CASSIIGTVTETQYF. As DNA, the CDR3 is TGCGCCAGCAGCATAATTGGGACGGTCACGGAGACCCAGTACTTC.